The 18 T cell receptor beta chains in this list originate from one sample, sequenced in a study of beta chain features in type 1 diabetes. Study outcomes and limitations: TCRB CDR3 length was moderately but significantly reduced in all four CD4+ subsets of Type 1 diabetes patients.

What these receptors recognize is not known. Reverse transcription of all isolated RNA meant that expressed TCRB transcripts were sequenced. Assay: immunoSEQ multiplex PCR; the TCRdb copy retains only in-frame clones and omits some. In the table there are about 740,000 clones, roughly 13% of which are singletons. Sequenced sample: naive CD4+ T cells from blood. These receptors came from a man aged 18 to 30 with type 1 diabetes.

The chain carries TRBV5-1 and TRBJ2-7; 8 bases agree with TRBD1. This CDR3 has 14 amino acids. V lost 2 bases and J lost 2; bases outside the gene matches: 3. Germline V gene data show CDR1 as SGHRS and CDR2 as YFSETQ. The CDR3 region has the DNA TGCGCCAGCAGCTTTTGGACAGGGACCTACGAGCAGTACTTC. It codes for CASSFWTGTYEQYF.

The table lists this clone with a few counts. As DNA, the CDR3 is TGTGCCAGCAGTCTCCACCTGGGGGCCAACTATGGCTACACCTTC. It is translated as CASSLHLGANYGYTF. This chain links TRBV9 with TRBJ1-2, with a weak D call TRBD1 (6 bases). CDR1 and CDR2 from the germline V gene are SGDLS and YYNGEE. The CDR3 is 15 residues long. The V end was cut by 5 bases, the J end by 2 bases, with 16 bases between. The whole variable domain, remainder taken from reference TRBV9 and TRBJ1-2, is DSGVTQTPKHLITATGQRVTLRCSPRSGDLSVYWYQQSLDQGLQFLIQYYNGEERAKGNILERFSAQQFPDLHSELNLSSLELGDSALYFCASSLHLGANYGYTFGSGTRLTVV.

This clone was counted a few times. The chain uses TRBV6-6 and TRBJ2-7; D might be TRBD2 (6 bases). The V end lost 0 bases, the J end lost 0 bases, and 6 bases lay between the germline ends. The germline V gene has CDR1 MNHNY and CDR2 SVGAGI (reference sequence). The CDR3 sequence is 14 residues long. CDR3 in amino acids: CASSYSGSSYEQYF. CDR3 DNA sequence: TGTGCCAGCAGTTACTCCGGGAGCTCCTACGAGCAGTACTTC.

The chain links TRBV6-6 to TRBJ1-5, with D unresolved. The V and J ends lost 2 bases and 7 bases respectively, with 9 bases between them. This CDR3 is built from 13 residues. Germline assignment: CDR1 MNHNY and CDR2 SVGAGI (reference sequence). CDR3 amino acids: CASSYRVGQPQHF. CDR3 nucleotide sequence: TGTGCCAGCAGTTACAGGGTGGGGCAGCCCCAGCATTTT.

This clone has more than one count but fewer than ten. The chain uses TRBV6-5 and TRBJ2-5; TRBD1 is a possible D gene (5 bases). The CDR3 covers 13 residues. V gave up 9 bases and J gave up 7 bases, with 18 bases separating them. Per germline, CDR1 MNHEY and CDR2 SVGAGI. The CDR3 DNA is TGTGCCAGTGGAACCACAGGTGGCGGGACCCAGTACTTC. It translates to CASGTTGGGTQYF.

This clone was seen only a few times. The chain couples TRBV5-4 to TRBJ2-5; D is uncertain. The CDR3 runs 12 residues. Germline-derived CDR1 and CDR2 are SGHNT and YYREEE (reference sequence). Between the trimmed V and J ends, which lost 4 bases and 0 bases, there was a span of 4 bases. The DNA for the CDR3 is TGTGCCAGCAGCCTGTACCAAGAGACCCAGTACTTC. Encoded protein: CASSLYQETQYF.

This clone has just a few counts. This chain links TRBV2 with TRBJ2-3, with a weak D call TRBD1 (6 bases). Germline V lookup: CDR1 SNHLY, CDR2 FYNNEI. V was clipped by 7 bases and J by 0 bases, with 11 bases between them. CDR3 length: 14 amino acids. Written as DNA, the CDR3 is TGTGCCAGCAAAGGGACACCTAGCACAGATACGCAGTATTTT. Protein: CASKGTPSTDTQYF.

The V gene is TRBV30, the J gene TRBJ2-2; D remains unclear. Trimming removed 1 base from V and 2 bases from J, with 2 bases in between. This CDR3 is 12 amino acids long. Germline lookup yields CDR1 GTSNPN and CDR2 SVGIG (reference sequence). The CDR3 reads CAWSGNTGELFF. DNA for the CDR3: TGTGCCTGGAGTGGTAACACCGGGGAGCTGTTTTTT.

This clone came up a few times. The chain has TRBV5-4 and TRBJ2-3, with 7 bases lining up with TRBD2. Germline V lookup: CDR1 SGHNT, CDR2 YYREEE (reference sequence). This CDR3 spans 16 amino acids. The trim removed 4 bases at V and 2 bases at J, leaving 10 bases unmatched. The CDR3 sequence is CASSELAGTFTDTQYF. The CDR3 coding sequence is TGTGCCAGCAGCGAGTTAGCGGGTACCTTCACAGATACGCAGTATTTT.

This clone turned up a few times. The chain uses TRBV27 and TRBJ2-1; TRBD1 matches at 7 bases. The ends lost 6 bases at V and 4 bases at J; junction bases unmatched: 0. Germline CDR1 and CDR2: MNHEY and SMNVEV (reference sequence). The CDR3 contains 12 residues. Written as DNA, the CDR3 is TGTGCCAGCAGGGGACAGTACAATGAGCAGTTCTTC. This encodes CASRGQYNEQFF.

This clone turned up a few times. The genes are TRBV7-9 and TRBJ2-3; D ambiguous. The CDR3 has 12 amino acids. Per germline, CDR1 SEHNR and CDR2 FQNEAQ (reference sequence). V was cut by 3 bases and J by 9 bases, with 10 bases left in between. CDR3 DNA sequence: TGTGCCAGCAGCTTTTATCCCGAGACGCAGTATTTT. Translation gives CASSFYPETQYF.

The chain links TRBV4-1 to TRBJ2-1; 8 bases are shared with TRBD2. Per the germline V gene, CDR1 is MGHRA and CDR2 is YSYEKL. V was pared by 0 bases and J by 8 bases, with 9 bases of the junction left unmatched. The CDR3 spans 16 residues. Written as DNA, the CDR3 is TGCGCCAGCAGCCAAGAGGCGTCTAGCGGGTCCCATGAGCAGTTCTTC. Its protein product is CASSQEASSGSHEQFF.

This clone occurred a few times. V usage is TRBV30 and J usage is TRBJ1-1; 7 nucleotides line up with TRBD1. Trimming removed 1 base from V and 4 bases from J; junction bases left unmatched: 6. CDR1 is GTSNPN and CDR2 is SVGIG in the germline V gene (reference sequence). The CDR3 has 14 residues. The CDR3 here is CAWSATGPPTEAFF. The CDR3 DNA sequence: TGTGCCTGGAGTGCGACAGGGCCTCCCACTGAAGCTTTCTTT.

This clone appeared a few times. V usage is TRBV5-6 and J usage is TRBJ2-3, with 10 positions matching TRBD2. The V gene's germline CDR1 is SGHDT and CDR2 YYEEEE. The CDR3 extends over 16 amino acids. J lost 4 bases, V lost 4 bases, and 9 bases had no gene match. The chain's CDR3 is CASSPSSGGGADTQYF. The CDR3 DNA reads as TGTGCCAGCAGCCCATCTAGCGGGGGCGGGGCAGATACGCAGTATTTT.

Turning to this clone: This CDR3 is also generated by other DNA sequences in the sample. CDR3 protein: CASIGGQETQYF. The CDR3 nucleotides are TGTGCCAGCATAGGGGGTCAAGAGACCCAGTACTTC. V and J are TRBV2 and TRBJ2-5; D perhaps matches TRBD1 (6 bases). Trimming left V 7 bases short and J 2 bases short, with 8 bases between. The CDR3 is 12 amino acids. Germline CDR1 and CDR2: SNHLY and FYNNEI.

This clone has only a few counts. The J gene is TRBJ2-1, the V gene TRBV11-2; D remains ambiguous. This CDR3 is 14 amino acids long. Trimming left V 5 bases short and J 1 base short, with 9 bases between. From germline, CDR1 is SGHAT and CDR2 FQNNGV. Written as DNA, the CDR3 is TGTGCCAGCAGCGGGTACCGGTCCTACAATGAGCAGTTCTTC. Protein product: CASSGYRSYNEQFF.

Worth noting for this clone: The same CDR3 can be traced to other DNA sequences in this sample. The rearrangement uses TRBV9 and TRBJ2-7; TRBD2 matches 11 bases. The V segment lost 2 bases and the J segment 0 bases; nucleotides outside the gene matches: 7. CDR1 is SGDLS, CDR2 YYNGEE, per germline. This CDR3 is built from 17 residues. The CDR3, as DNA: TGTGCCAGCAGCGTGGGTCTAGCGGGGGGCGGCTCCTACGAGCAGTACTTC. Protein: CASSVGLAGGGSYEQYF.

This chain connects TRBV5-4 to TRBJ2-5, with a weak D call TRBD2 (6 bases). Germline loops: CDR1 SGHNT, CDR2 YYREEE (reference sequence). This CDR3 is 15 amino acids long. The ends were cut back, 1 base at V and 5 bases at J, with 15 bases in the middle. The CDR3 spells CASSLPSHRGETQYF. In nucleotides, the CDR3 is TGTGCCAGCAGCTTGCCCTCCCACCGGGGGGAGACCCAGTACTTC.